This T cell receptor beta chain comes out of a study of blood T cells in healthy people across ages. J was trimmed by 1 base and V by 6 bases; bases with no gene match: 4. Germline-derived CDR1 and CDR2 are MNHEY and SVGEGT. CDR3 size: 14 residues. Alongside a J-beta primer mix, a sample-barcoded 5' primer served in a second PCR lasting about 7 to 11 cycles. TCRdb reanalysed the 5' RACE reads using MiXCR and keeps one entry per CDR3 protein. Of under 700,000 distinct CDR3 sequences in the sample, 24% were seen once. These same data were also listed under a study on T cells of mothers and their children.

This rearrangement joins TRBV6-2 or TRBV6-3 to TRBJ1-2; 8 bases agree with TRBD1. The sequencing input was blood. The source of this sequence is a boy aged 5-17 years in good health. The CDR3 region is CASRFGQGNYGYTF. The CDR3 coding sequence is TGTGCCAGCAGGTTTGGACAGGGTAACTATGGCTACACCTTC.